This T cell receptor beta chain was identified during a study of T cells in Graves' hyperthyroidism and ophthalmopathy. There were TCR beta CDR3 regions amplified from RNA transcripts. During a first-round RT-PCR of the TCR CDR3, the HTBI primer set was used. TCRdb recomputed calls from the multiplex PCR reads with MiXCR, one row per CDR3 protein. The sample has roughly 800,000 distinct CDR3 sequences, 35% to 40% seen once. This CDR3 has 13 amino acids. Germline lookup yields CDR1 ENHRY and CDR2 SYGVKD. V dropped 4 bases and J dropped 7 bases, with 13 bases sitting between them. This chain joins TRBV10-3 and TRBJ1-1; possibly TRBD1 for D (6 bases). The receptor was derived from a man younger than 35 with Graves' hyperthyroidism. Sequenced input: blood. CDR3 in DNA: TGTGCCATCAGTGTTCGGGGGCGAGGTGAAGCTTTCTTT. This sequence encodes CAISVRGRGEAFF.